This is a list of T cell receptor beta chains from one sample in a study of blood T cell repertoires in COVID-19. Sequenced by immunoSEQ multiplex PCR; TCRdb stores in-frame clones only, minus some. Seen here are 35,000 to 45,000 clones, more than 70% observed once, and the top ten hold less than 2.5%. The material sequenced was peripheral blood. The origin of the receptors is a human donor in a cohort sampled during active COVID-19. Both conserved end residues are part of each CDR3. The order of the fields is V gene, D gene, clone size, J gene, CDR3 DNA, CDR3 protein. The D gene is left open where the match is weak. Expanded clones get a size class; other rows say once, few or many, or leave the size out.

TRBV10-3,TRBD2,NA,TRBJ2-1,TGTGGTACTAGCGGGGGGGCCTCCTACAATGAGCAGTTCTTC,CGTSGGASYNEQFF
TRBV21-1,NA,NA,TRBJ1-5,TGTGCCAGCAGCAAAGCAGGGGCAGATCAGCCCCAGCATTTT,CASSKAGADQPQHF
TRBV15,NA,NA,TRBJ2-7,TGTGCCACCAGCAGAGATCGTTGGCAGGGAACCTACGAGCAGTACTTC,CATSRDRWQGTYEQYF
TRBV19,TRBD1,NA,TRBJ2-5,TGTGCCAGTAGTGTACAGGGGTACCAAGAGACCCAGTACTTC,CASSVQGYQETQYF
TRBV6-5,TRBD2,NA,TRBJ2-2,TGTGCCAGCAGTTACGCGGGGGGAAACACCGGGGAGCTGTTTTTT,CASSYAGGNTGELFF
TRBV9,TRBD2,NA,TRBJ2-2,TGTGCCAGCAGCCCGTTAGCGGGCACCGGGGAGCTGTTTTTT,CASSPLAGTGELFF
TRBV4-2,TRBD2,NA,TRBJ2-3,TGTGCCAGCAGCCAAGATGGTGGGGACTACCGGTTATCTAGCACAGATACGCAGTATTTT,CASSQDGGDYRLSSTDTQYF
TRBV10-3,TRBD1,NA,TRBJ1-2,TGTGCCATCAGTGAGCGCCTCCCTTCAGGGGGCAACTATGGCTACACCTTC,CAISERLPSGGNYGYTF
TRBV6-1,TRBD2,NA,TRBJ2-1,TGTGCCAGCAGTGAAGGCGGGGGGGGCTCCTACAATGAGCAGTTCTTC,CASSEGGGGSYNEQFF
TRBV7-8,NA,NA,TRBJ1-6,TGTGCCAGCAGCCCCGGTATGAATTCACCCCTCCACTTT,CASSPGMNSPLHF
TRBV11-3,TRBD1,NA,TRBJ2-1,TGTGCCAGCAGCCCCGACAGGGTGGGGAATGAGCAGTTCTTC,CASSPDRVGNEQFF
TRBV3-1/TRBV3-2,NA,NA,TRBJ1-2,TGTGCCAGCAGCCAAGAAGGCCTCGTCAGGTCTGGCTACACCTTC,CASSQEGLVRSGYTF
TRBV4-1,NA,NA,TRBJ2-1,TGCGCCAGCAGCCGCCGACTAGAGCACAATGAGCAGTTCTTC,CASSRRLEHNEQFF
TRBV7-9,NA,NA,TRBJ1-6,TGTGCCAGCAGCTTAGAGGCGGGAAATTCACCCCTCCACTTT,CASSLEAGNSPLHF
TRBV7-9,TRBD1,NA,TRBJ1-5,TGTGCCAGCAGACAGGGGAATCAGCCCCAGCATTTT,CASRQGNQPQHF
TRBV10-2,TRBD2,NA,TRBJ2-3,TGCGCCAGCAGAAAGACTAGCGGGGGGGCCCCACCTAGAGATACGCAGTATTTT,CASRKTSGGAPPRDTQYF
TRBV18,NA,NA,TRBJ1-6,TGTGCCAGCTCACCAGCGGAGCTTCTTAATTCACCCCTCCACTTT,CASSPAELLNSPLHF
TRBV18,TRBD1,NA,TRBJ1-2,TGTGCCAGCTCACCTCGGGACAGGGGAATGGAGAACTATGGCTACACCTTC,CASSPRDRGMENYGYTF
TRBV10-2,TRBD1,NA,TRBJ1-4,TGCGCCAGCAGTGATTACAGACAGGGGTCAACTAATGAAAAACTGTTTTTT,CASSDYRQGSTNEKLFF
TRBV2,TRBD1,NA,TRBJ1-2,TGTGCCAGCAGTGAGGGACAGCGCTATGGCTACACCTTC,CASSEGQRYGYTF
TRBV19,TRBD1,once,TRBJ1-4,TGTGCCAGTAGTCTGGGGACAGCAACTAATGAAAAACTGTTTTTT,CASSLGTATNEKLFF
TRBV2,NA,NA,TRBJ2-5,TGTGCCAGCAGAGCAGGAACATACCAAGAGACCCAGTACTTC,CASRAGTYQETQYF
TRBV18,NA,NA,TRBJ1-4,TGTGCCAGCTCACCAGAAGGACAGGAAAAACTGTTTTTT,CASSPEGQEKLFF
TRBV6-5,TRBD1,NA,TRBJ2-7,TGTGCCAGCAGTACACAGGGGGCGCGTTCCTACGAGCAGTACTTC,CASSTQGARSYEQYF
TRBV19,NA,once,TRBJ1-2,TGTGCCAGTAGTATTGACCCGGGAGGTGGCTACACCTTC,CASSIDPGGGYTF
TRBV10-3,NA,NA,TRBJ2-7,TGTGCCATCAGGGACCCACAGGTCCGCATTGTCGAGCAGTACTTC,CAIRDPQVRIVEQYF
TRBV2,TRBD2,NA,TRBJ2-3,TGTGCCAGCAGGGTTCTAGCGGGGGGGCAAGATACGCAGTATTTT,CASRVLAGGQDTQYF
TRBV9,NA,NA,TRBJ1-4,TGTGCCAGCAGCGTCTCGGGAACTAATGAAAAACTGTTTTTT,CASSVSGTNEKLFF
TRBV25-1,NA,NA,TRBJ2-2,TGTGCCAGCAGTACGGCAGGAAGAGTCCGGGAGCTGTTTTTT,CASSTAGRVRELFF
TRBV5-1,TRBD1,NA,TRBJ2-7,TGCGCCAGCAGCTTCACAGGGGGCCGGTACGAGCAGTACTTC,CASSFTGGRYEQYF
TRBV29-1,TRBD1,once,TRBJ2-1,TGCAGCGTTGACCCGGCAGGGGGCAACTACAATGAGCAGTTCTTC,CSVDPAGGNYNEQFF
TRBV6-5,TRBD1,NA,TRBJ1-4,TGTGCCAGCGCGAAAGGGAGGACAGGGCTCGAAAAACTGTTTTTT,CASAKGRTGLEKLFF
TRBV6-6,NA,NA,TRBJ1-4,TGTGCCAGCCTTGGGGGCAGGACGAATGAAAAACTGTTTTTT,CASLGGRTNEKLFF
TRBV7-9,NA,few,TRBJ1-5,TGTGCCAGCAGCTTAGATGTGCGGGGGCGAGATCAGCCCCAGCATTTT,CASSLDVRGRDQPQHF
TRBV9,NA,NA,TRBJ2-1,TGTGCCAGCGCCCGGACTTTTAGCTCCTACAATGAGCAGTTCTTC,CASARTFSSYNEQFF
TRBV5-1,NA,NA,TRBJ2-1,TGCGCCAGCAGCATCGGGGGGCCGAGCTCCTACAATGAGCAGTTCTTC,CASSIGGPSSYNEQFF
TRBV7-6,NA,NA,TRBJ2-1,TGTGCCAGCAACTGGGGGGAGTCCTACAATGAGCAGTTCTTC,CASNWGESYNEQFF
TRBV15,TRBD2,NA,TRBJ2-5,TGTGCCACCAGCAGCGGGGGGGCAGCCCAAGAGACCCAGTACTTC,CATSSGGAAQETQYF
TRBV2,NA,few,TRBJ1-2,TGTGCCAGCAGTGAAGGCAGGGGAGACTATGGCTACACCTTC,CASSEGRGDYGYTF
TRBV5-6,NA,NA,TRBJ2-3,TGTGCCAGCAGCTTGGACTACTATAGTGGCACAGATACGCAGTATTTT,CASSLDYYSGTDTQYF
TRBV11-2,NA,NA,TRBJ1-2,TGTGCCAGCAGCTTAGATATACAGGGACATGGCTATGGCTACACCTTC,CASSLDIQGHGYGYTF
TRBV5-4,NA,NA,TRBJ2-2,TGTGCCAGCAGCTTGGGCGAGGACGGGGAGCTGTTTTTT,CASSLGEDGELFF
TRBV19,NA,NA,TRBJ1-2,TGTGCCAGTAGTATGGCCCGGGATCCTAACTATGGCTACACCTTC,CASSMARDPNYGYTF
TRBV7-3,TRBD1,once,TRBJ2-5,TGTGCCAGCAGCGCCGGGACAGGGCTGGGGGAGACCCAGTACTTC,CASSAGTGLGETQYF
TRBV9,NA,NA,TRBJ2-2,TGTGCCAGCAGCGCCCGGAGAGGCGCGAACACCGGGGAGCTGTTTTTT,CASSARRGANTGELFF
TRBV24-1,TRBD2,NA,TRBJ2-7,TGTGCCACCAGTGATTTCCATGGACTAGCGGGGGACTACGAGCAGTACTTC,CATSDFHGLAGDYEQYF
TRBV7-3,NA,NA,TRBJ2-5,TGTGCCAGCAGCTTAGTAGGAGGGGAGACCCAGTACTTC,CASSLVGGETQYF
TRBV7-3,NA,NA,TRBJ2-2,TGTGCCAGCAGCTTACTCCCCGGGGAGCTGTTTTTT,CASSLLPGELFF
TRBV4-1,NA,once,TRBJ1-5,TGCGCCAGCAGCCAACCGACGACTAATCAGCCCCAGCATTTT,CASSQPTTNQPQHF
TRBV3-1/TRBV3-2,TRBD2,NA,TRBJ2-1,TGTGCCAGCAGTCGGGGGGGGCCTCTCAATGAGCAGTTCTTC,CASSRGGPLNEQFF
TRBV29-1,NA,NA,TRBJ2-3,TGCAGCGTTGAAAGTTTGGCGGGGCGCACAGATACGCAGTATTTT,CSVESLAGRTDTQYF
TRBV18,NA,once,TRBJ1-5,TGTGCCAGCTCCCGCGACAGTATCAATAGCAATCAGCCCCAGCATTTT,CASSRDSINSNQPQHF
TRBV5-1,NA,NA,TRBJ1-4,TGCGCCAGCAGCTTAAGGGGAGGGACTAATGAAAAACTGTTTTTT,CASSLRGGTNEKLFF
TRBV6-5,TRBD1,NA,TRBJ1-1,TGTGCCAGCAGTTACTCTCCACAGGGGACCACTGAAGCTTTCTTT,CASSYSPQGTTEAFF
TRBV30,TRBD1,NA,TRBJ1-4,TGTGCCTGGACCGGCGGGACAGGGACCGAAAAACTGTTTTTT,CAWTGGTGTEKLFF
TRBV19,NA,once,TRBJ1-5,TGTGCCAGTACGGGGGGGATTAGCAATCAGCCCCAGCATTTT,CASTGGISNQPQHF
TRBV2,NA,NA,TRBJ1-1,TGTGCCAGCAGTGAAGGGCCCCGGGGGAACACTGAAGCTTTCTTT,CASSEGPRGNTEAFF